A selection of T cell receptor beta chains follows, all from one sample in a study of early T cells in non-severe SARS-CoV-2 infection. Via MiXCR, TCRdb re-called the 5' RACE reads, giving one row per CDR3 protein. The repertoire holds more than 65,000 distinct CDR3 sequences, with roughly 13% as singletons. The source material was whole blood. These TCRs come from an adult who was a healthcare worker with PCR-confirmed SARS-CoV-2 infection or an uninfected control (not recorded which). CDR3s include the opening cysteine and the closing phenylalanine or tryptophan. A D gene is named only where the DNA matches it firmly. The size entry is marked missing in some rows and otherwise reads once, few, many or a size class.

TRBV18	TRBJ1-2	-	-	13	CASSPDVNYGYTF	TGTGCCAGCTCACCTGACGTTAACTATGGCTACACCTTC
TRBV12-3/TRBV12-4	TRBJ1-5	few	TRBD1	18	CASSLALGTDLSNQPQHF	TGTGCCAGCAGTTTAGCGCTGGGGACAGATCTTAGCAATCAGCCCCAGCATTTT
TRBV7-9	TRBJ2-2	many	-	12	CASSSVLGELFF	TGTGCCAGCAGCTCAGTGCTCGGGGAGCTGTTTTTT
TRBV7-2	TRBJ2-1	few	-	16	CASSLAGSGGEYEQFF	TGTGCCAGCAGCTTAGCGGGGTCAGGCGGAGAGTATGAGCAGTTCTTC
TRBV2	TRBJ1-3	-	TRBD1	16	CASSEVTGEAGNTIYF	TGTGCCAGCAGTGAAGTCACAGGGGAGGCTGGAAACACCATATATTTT
TRBV7-6	TRBJ2-2	-	-	15	CASSPPRMYTGEPFF	TGTGCCAGCAGCCCCCCGAGGATGTACACCGGGGAGCCGTTTTTT
TRBV11-2	TRBJ2-5	many	-	13	CASSGGLQETQYF	TGTGCCAGCAGCGGGGGTCTACAAGAGACCCAGTACTTC
TRBV12-3/TRBV12-4	TRBJ2-7	many	-	16	CASSSRARQGRDEQYF	TGTGCCAGCAGTTCGCGGGCGCGGCAGGGAAGGGACGAGCAGTACTTC
TRBV7-9	TRBJ1-4	few	-	14	CASSKAGVVEKLFF	TGTGCCAGCAGCAAGGCAGGGGTCGTAGAAAAACTGTTTTTT
TRBV19	TRBJ2-2	-	-	15	CASSIGGWDTGELFF	TGTGCCAGTAGTATTGGCGGGTGGGACACCGGGGAGCTGTTTTTT
TRBV12-3/TRBV12-4	TRBJ2-1	few	-	15	CASSSPFGNLDEQFF	TGTGCCAGCAGTTCCCCTTTCGGCAACTTGGATGAGCAGTTCTTC
TRBV3-1	TRBJ2-7	-	-	14	CASSLPGPPYEQYF	TGTGCCAGCAGCCTGCCCGGACCCCCCTACGAGCAGTACTTC
TRBV12-3/TRBV12-4	TRBJ1-1	-	-	11	CASSFHTEAFF	TGTGCCAGCAGTTTCCACACTGAAGCTTTCTTT
TRBV5-1	TRBJ1-5	many	TRBD1	18	CASSPHRDRKNSNQPQHF	TGCGCCAGCAGCCCGCACCGGGACAGGAAAAATAGCAATCAGCCCCAGCATTTT
TRBV12-3/TRBV12-4	TRBJ1-1	few	-	11	CASSWAGEAFF	TGTGCCAGCAGTTGGGCGGGGGAAGCTTTCTTT
TRBV10-2	TRBJ1-5	many	-	15	CASSESAGSGQPQHF	TGCGCCAGCAGTGAGTCAGCAGGGTCGGGTCAGCCCCAGCATTTT
TRBV6-2/TRBV6-3	TRBJ2-5	many	TRBD2	15	CASSHAGGPKETQYF	TGTGCCAGCAGTCACGCGGGGGGGCCTAAAGAGACCCAGTACTTC
TRBV19	TRBJ1-2	-	-	14	CASTPGRWAYGYTF	TGTGCCAGTACCCCGGGCCGCTGGGCCTATGGCTACACCTTC
TRBV20-1	TRBJ1-4	-	TRBD1	14	CSARGDSFNEKLFF	TGCAGTGCTAGGGGGGACAGCTTTAATGAAAAACTGTTTTTT
TRBV19	TRBJ2-5	few	-	13	CASSKGHRETQYF	TGTGCCAGTAGTAAAGGGCATAGAGAGACCCAGTACTTC
TRBV29-1	TRBJ1-2	many	-	10	CSVGVYGYTF	TGCAGCGTTGGGGTCTATGGCTACACCTTC
TRBV6-5	TRBJ1-1	-	TRBD1	12	CASTRTGERAFF	TGTGCCAGCACTAGGACAGGGGAGCGAGCTTTCTTT
TRBV10-1	TRBJ2-7	few	-	13	CASSRDGPYEQYF	TGCGCCAGCAGCCGGGACGGACCCTACGAGCAGTACTTC
TRBV29-1	TRBJ2-5	few	-	12	CSVVVASAAQYF	TGCAGCGTTGTAGTCGCCTCGGCGGCCCAGTACTTC
TRBV5-1	TRBJ1-2	-	TRBD1	14	CASTLGQGLYGYTF	TGCGCCAGCACCTTAGGACAGGGACTGTATGGCTACACCTTC
TRBV7-2	TRBJ2-6	-	-	15	CASSRDLSGANVLTF	TGTGCCAGCAGCAGGGATCTCTCTGGGGCCAACGTCCTGACTTTC
TRBV5-6	TRBJ2-3	many	TRBD1	16	CASSLGTGKFTDTQYF	TGTGCCAGCAGCTTAGGGACAGGCAAATTCACAGATACGCAGTATTTT
TRBV6-6	TRBJ2-7	-	-	17	CASSPWGDSARPYEQYF	TGTGCCAGCAGTCCCTGGGGGGACAGTGCTCGGCCCTACGAGCAGTACTTC
TRBV12-3/TRBV12-4	TRBJ2-3	many	-	15	CASSPGTGSTDTQYF	TGTGCCAGCAGTCCGGGGACTGGCAGCACAGATACGCAGTATTTT
TRBV5-1	TRBJ1-2	few	-	13	CASSFADGEGYTF	TGCGCCAGCAGCTTTGCGGACGGAGAAGGCTACACCTTC
TRBV30	TRBJ2-7	-	TRBD2	16	CACTGAFASGVGEQYF	TGTGCCTGTACCGGTGCGTTTGCTAGCGGGGTTGGCGAGCAGTACTTC
TRBV6-5	TRBJ1-1	few	-	15	CAASGTGLLNTEAFF	TGTGCCGCCTCTGGGACGGGACTCTTGAACACTGAAGCTTTCTTT
TRBV19	TRBJ1-1	few	-	11	CASAGGLGAFF	TGTGCCAGCGCGGGGGGGCTCGGAGCTTTCTTT
TRBV7-9	TRBJ1-1	many	TRBD1	14	CASSAQGAATEAFF	TGTGCCAGCAGCGCCCAGGGGGCGGCGACTGAAGCTTTCTTT
TRBV9	TRBJ1-2	-	-	15	CASSAPRAAGYGYTF	TGTGCCAGCAGCGCCCCCAGGGCGGCGGGCTATGGCTACACCTTC